This TCR beta chain stems from a study of naive and memory T cell subsets. Amplification of ligated cDNA took four PCR rounds with SP2 and nested alpha and beta constant primers. TCRdb called the 5' RACE reads again in MiXCR, with one record for every CDR3 protein. In the table there are tens of thousands of distinct CDR3 sequences, less than 10% of which are singletons. The V end lost 2 bases, the J end lost 7 bases, and 12 bases lay between the germline ends. The CDR3 length is 13 residues. In germline, CDR1 is SGHAT, CDR2 FQNNGV. A UMI-containing oligonucleotide was joined by 3' ligation to the TCR cDNA template. Adult healthy volunteers gave 2.5 ml peripheral blood for whole-blood RNA. Input was roughly 1 to 1,100 ng of DNase-treated total RNA without cell sorting. This clonotype was seen ten or more times.

The genes are TRBV11-2 and TRBJ2-7; possibly TRBD2 for D (5 bases). This receptor was taken from a female donor in good health. DNA for the CDR3: TGTGCCAGCAGCTTACCCGGGCCGGGGGAGCAGTACTTC. Protein: CASSLPGPGEQYF.